This TCR beta chain is drawn from a study of blood T cell repertoires in COVID-19. About the study: From the United States, Italy and Spain came samples of acute and convalescent COVID-19. PBMCs, B-cell-depleted T cells, or T cells provided the cDNA or gDNA that made up the material.

Per the authors' pipeline: The authors estimated nucleated cell counts from reference gene primer amplification. Repertoires were generated with immunoSEQ multiplex PCR, while TCRdb's copy carries only in-frame clones and drops some. The V and J calls and clone size were taken over from that table, and D and trimming were inferred from the DNA. The data contain 45,000 to 55,000 clones, less than 90% of them singletons. The CDR3 is 11 residues long. The V and J ends lost 4 bases and 7 bases, in that order; junction bases with no gene match: 1. Germline V gene sequence: CDR1 KGHSH, CDR2 LQKENI. Sequencing was carried out using peripheral blood. This TCR came from a human donor in a cohort sampled during active COVID-19. J is TRBJ2-7 and V is TRBV18, with 7 bases aligning to TRBD1. The CDR3 DNA reads as TGTGCCAGCTCACTGGGACAGGAGCAGTACTTC. It yields the protein CASSLGQEQYF.